What follows is one T cell receptor beta chain and its context. Its cognate antigen is unknown. This entry belongs to a study of cytomegalovirus exposure and HLA in healthy donors. General study points: Clonal expansion, a later analysis showed, was greater in HLA-associated TCR beta chains than in equally common others. Previous analysis showed most TCR beta V segments were productive about 90% or about 30% of the time. Follow-up analysis later connected one missense variant in DCLRE1C with trimming of TCR beta V- and J-genes.

Both 60 Vbeta primers and 13 Jbeta primers went into the PCR. Per the original data handling: Later work found about 80 million unique TCR beta chains, with roughly 11 million shared. Measured with immunoSEQ multiplex PCR; TCRdb has only the in-frame clones, and not every one. V and J calls and clone size are copied from that table; D and trimming were computed from the DNA. The repertoire holds about 76,000 clones, under 80% seen once, with 4.9% in the top ten. The sequence came from a man aged 60-69 years in good health and CMV-seropositive. The sequenced sample was PBMCs.

The DNA for the CDR3 is TGTGCCAGCAGTGATGGACACCTGAGTAACTATGGCTACACCTTC. Amino acids: CASSDGHLSNYGYTF. The V and J genes are TRBV6-6 and TRBJ1-2; D is possibly TRBD1 (5 bases). Germline-derived CDR1 and CDR2 are MNHNY and SVGAGI (reference sequence). This CDR3 spans 15 amino acids. With 5 bases removed from V and 1 base from J, the gap between germline ends came to 14 bases.